This record covers a single TCR beta chain. This clone was found once. No antigen is known for it. Per-base qualities were not stored, and no clone one base away is much larger. Donors formed part of the validation cohort, which comprised about 130 subjects and was distinct from the first cohort of 690 or so subjects. The data derive from a study of cytomegalovirus exposure and HLA in healthy donors (dated by TCRdb to about 2017). Looking at the study overall: According to a later analysis, one platform produced both the approximately 110 validation repertoires and the roughly 640 repertoires of the first cohort. The study was designed to test whether signatures of past pathogen exposure could be identified by cataloging public T cell receptors. In addition to the first cohort of several hundred subjects, a separate validation cohort of approximately 130 different subjects was used. High-throughput TCR immunosequencing, statistical association of individual TCRs with disease status, and machine learning were combined to predict cytomegalovirus infection status. Points the paper makes about the study in general: It was suggested by the authors that the approach could potentially be generalized to other disease states and immunological phenotypes. In vitro tests confirmed that a few of the cytomegalovirus-associated TCR beta chains recognize cytomegalovirus antigens. The classifier was reported to diagnose cytomegalovirus status with high specificity and sensitivity in both the original and validation cohorts. A total of 164 TCR beta chains were listed by the study as associated with cytomegalovirus. All 120 or so repertoires were used to score co-occurrence in the validation cohort in a later analysis, because that analysis had no HLA typing for the cohort. In a later analysis, TCRs clustered in the first cohort were found to also tend to co-occur in the 120 validation repertoires, with 90% to 95% of cluster scores above 0. While some public TCRs were present in many individuals, most TCR sequences turned up only very rarely across donors.

Receptor amplification or capture employed the immunoSEQ multiplex PCR assay. In the paper's pipeline: A statistical classification framework was built for diagnosing cytomegalovirus status from the catalog of TCR beta chain sequences. Sourced from immuneACCESS, this table was stored by TCRdb with only in-frame sequences that have V and J called. A share of the clones is absent; for the studies checked, an unresolved V gene accounts for under half, and the remainder has no known explanation. V and J calls and clone size follow that table, whereas D and trimming were derived from the DNA. A total of around 160,000 clones appear in this sample, over 80% of them only once. Approximately 2% of the sample is taken by the ten largest. CDR3 length: 18 amino acids, cysteine to phenylalanine. The only DNA kept is the CDR3, 54 bases in frame from the first base. Ends trimmed: V by 2 bases, J by 4 bases; bases unmatched to a gene: 10. The CDR1 and CDR2 encoded by the germline V gene are MGHRA and YSYEKL.

Sample: PBMCs. This TCR was recovered from a man aged 30 to 39 in good health and CMV-seropositive. The receptor chain draws on TRBV4-1 and TRBJ2-2, and TRBD2 matches 10 of the central bases. Here the CDR3 is given as CASSQRSSGGAGTGELFF. The bases are TGCGCCAGCAGCCAACGATCCAGCGGGGGGGCCGGCACCGGGGAGCTGTTTTTT.